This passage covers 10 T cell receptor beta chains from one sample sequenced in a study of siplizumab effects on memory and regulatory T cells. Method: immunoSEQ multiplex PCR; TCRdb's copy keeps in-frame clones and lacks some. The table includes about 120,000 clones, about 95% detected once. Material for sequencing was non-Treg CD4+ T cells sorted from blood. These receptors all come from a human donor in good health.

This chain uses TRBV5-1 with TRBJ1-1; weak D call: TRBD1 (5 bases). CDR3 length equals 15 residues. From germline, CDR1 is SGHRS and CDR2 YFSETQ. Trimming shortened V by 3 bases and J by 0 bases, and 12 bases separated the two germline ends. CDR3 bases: TGCGCCAGCAGCTGGGGGGACTCCCTGAACACTGAAGCTTTCTTT. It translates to CASSWGDSLNTEAFF.

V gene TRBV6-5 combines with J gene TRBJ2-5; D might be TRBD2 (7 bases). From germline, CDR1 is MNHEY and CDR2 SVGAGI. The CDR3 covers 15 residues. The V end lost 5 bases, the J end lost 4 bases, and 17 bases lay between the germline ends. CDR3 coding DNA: TGTGCCAGCAGTAGTTTTGGGGGGGGGCCAGAGACCCAGTACTTC. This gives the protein CASSSFGGGPETQYF.

This chain's CDR3 is CAWRSSGSVNIQYF. The CDR3 DNA reads TGTGCCTGGAGGTCTAGCGGGAGCGTGAACATTCAGTACTTC. The gene calls are TRBV30 and TRBJ2-4; 10 nucleotides agree with TRBD2. V gave up 3 bases and J gave up 7 bases; unmatched junction bases: 6. CDR1 is GTSNPN, CDR2 SVGIG, per germline (reference sequence). The CDR3 extends over 14 amino acids.

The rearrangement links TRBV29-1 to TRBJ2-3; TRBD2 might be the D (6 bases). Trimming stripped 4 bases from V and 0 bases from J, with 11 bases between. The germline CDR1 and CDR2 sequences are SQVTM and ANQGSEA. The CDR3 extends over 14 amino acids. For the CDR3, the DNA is TGCAGCGTTGGACCGGGACTGAGCACAGATACGCAGTATTTT. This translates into CSVGPGLSTDTQYF.

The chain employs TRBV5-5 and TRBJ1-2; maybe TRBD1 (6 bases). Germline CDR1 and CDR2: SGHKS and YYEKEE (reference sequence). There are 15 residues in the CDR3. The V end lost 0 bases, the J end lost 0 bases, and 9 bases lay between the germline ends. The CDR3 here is CASSLGTDANYGYTF. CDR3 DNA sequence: TGTGCCAGCAGCTTGGGGACAGACGCTAACTATGGCTACACCTTC.

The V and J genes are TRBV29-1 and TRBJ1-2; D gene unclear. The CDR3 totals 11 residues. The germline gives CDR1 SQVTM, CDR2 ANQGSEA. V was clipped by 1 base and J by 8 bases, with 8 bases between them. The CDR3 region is CSVEGGSGYTF. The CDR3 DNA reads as TGCAGCGTTGAAGGGGGAAGCGGCTACACCTTC.

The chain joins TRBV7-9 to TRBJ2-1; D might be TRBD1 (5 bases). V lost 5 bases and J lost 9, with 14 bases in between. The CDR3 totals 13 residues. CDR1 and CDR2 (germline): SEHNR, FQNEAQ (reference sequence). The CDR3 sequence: CASSPRGTVEQFF. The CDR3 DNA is TGTGCCAGCAGCCCAAGGGGTACAGTTGAGCAGTTCTTC.

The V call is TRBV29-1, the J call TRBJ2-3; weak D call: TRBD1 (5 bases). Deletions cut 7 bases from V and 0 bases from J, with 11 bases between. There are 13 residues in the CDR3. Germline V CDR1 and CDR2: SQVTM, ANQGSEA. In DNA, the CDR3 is TGCAGCGGTGGCTGGGGCAGCACAGATACGCAGTATTTT. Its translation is CSGGWGSTDTQYF.

The CDR3 protein is CASSPGTANTGELFF. The CDR3 nucleotides are TGCGCCAGCAGCCCAGGGACAGCGAACACCGGGGAGCTGTTTTTT. The rearrangement links TRBV5-1 to TRBJ2-2; 7 bases map to TRBD1. CDR3 size: 15 residues. CDR1 and CDR2 (germline): SGHRS, YFSETQ. J lost 0 bases, V lost 4 bases, and 3 bases had no gene match.

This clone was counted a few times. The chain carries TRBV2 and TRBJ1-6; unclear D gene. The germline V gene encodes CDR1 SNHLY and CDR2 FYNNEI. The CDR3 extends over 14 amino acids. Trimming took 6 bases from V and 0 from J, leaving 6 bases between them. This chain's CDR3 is CASSESSYNSPLHF. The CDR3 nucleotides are TGTGCCAGCAGCGAAAGCTCCTATAATTCACCCCTCCACTTT. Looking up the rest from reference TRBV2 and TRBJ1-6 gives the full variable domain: EPEVTQTPSHQVTQMGQEVILRCVPISNHLYFYWYRQILGQKVEFLVSFYNNEISEKSEIFDDQFSVERPDGSNFTLKIRSTKLEDSAMYFCASSESSYNSPLHFGNGTRLTVT.